This T cell receptor beta chain was captured by sequencing in a study of blood T cell repertoires in COVID-19. About the research overall: COVID-19 samples collected from the United States, Italy and Spain covered acute and convalescent phases.

Unmatched junction bases numbered 8, after V lost 4 bases and J lost 8 bases. Germline V gives CDR1 SGHNT, CDR2 YYREEE (reference sequence). The CDR3 is 15 amino acids. Method: immunoSEQ multiplex PCR; TCRdb's copy keeps in-frame clones and lacks some. The table records a few hundred thousand clones, 85% to 90% of them present only once. Individuals aged roughly 18 to 95 years were recruited from about two dozen US areas. Sample: PBMCs or T cells enriched from blood (not recorded which). The J gene is TRBJ1-4, the V gene TRBV5-4, with 10 bases fitting TRBD1. This receptor was taken from a man aged 30 to 45 who had recovered from COVID-19. The CDR3 coding sequence is TGTGCCAGCAGCGGACCGGGACAGGGGAGCGAAAAACTGTTTTTT. Its protein product is CASSGPGQGSEKLFF.